The clone carrying this T cell receptor beta chain has just a few counts. Its antigen remains unknown. This sample is drawn from a study of human T cells and chemical hapten exposure. Findings of the study overall: DPC sensitization produced no change in TCRs with frequency above 1 in 1000.

What the library attached to individual cDNA molecules were unique molecular identifiers. TCRdb re-called the RACE reads with MiXCR, one entry per CDR3 protein. The sample records about 99,000 distinct CDR3 sequences, 9.5% to 15% being singletons. Germline assignment: CDR1 MNHEY and CDR2 SVGEGT. The CDR3 totals 15 residues. V dropped 0 bases and J dropped 7; count of bases not matched to a gene: 0. Noted time point: patch test 1, 2 weeks after DPC sensitization. Stated treatment: therapeutic diphenylcyclopropenone sensitization with weekly scalp DPC. This sequence joins TRBV6-2 or TRBV6-3 and TRBJ2-1, with 13 bases fitting TRBD2. This receptor was taken from a woman aged 40 to 49 with alopecia areata. Some clones in this sample may be carry-over from other donors' samples. The sequencing here drew on whole blood, taken in connection with sensitization to the hapten diphenylcyclopropenone (DPC). For the CDR3, the DNA is TGTGCCAGCAGTTACTCGGGACTAGCGGGAAATGAGCAGTTCTTC. It codes for CASSYSGLAGNEQFF.